Below are 8 T cell receptor beta chains sequenced from a single sample in a study of OX40 agonist ivuxolimab in advanced cancers. Measured with immunoSEQ multiplex PCR; TCRdb has only the in-frame clones, and not every one. The sample carries more than 25,000 clones, around 85% recorded once. The sequencing here drew on CD4+ or CD8+ T cells sorted from blood, taken in a trial of the OX40 agonist ivuxolimab. These receptors were collected from an adult with an advanced solid tumor such as melanoma, head and neck, liver or kidney cancer.

V gene TRBV6-6 combines with J gene TRBJ2-5; a weak D match, TRBD1 (6 bases). CDR1 MNHNY and CDR2 SVGAGI come from the germline V gene (reference sequence). The CDR3 has 14 amino acids. Trimming shortened V by 1 base and J by 13 bases, and 19 bases separated the two germline ends. The CDR3 loop reads CASSYWGTSLTMYF. The CDR3 nucleotides are TGTGCCAGCAGTTACTGGGGGACATCCCTCACTATGTACTTC.

The V gene is TRBV7-6, the J gene TRBJ1-2; TRBD1 agrees at 8 bases. Germline V gene lookup returns CDR1 SGHVS and CDR2 FNYEAQ. The CDR3 length is 19 residues. Unmatched junction bases numbered 15, after V lost 0 bases and J lost 3 bases. The CDR3 sequence: CASSLAWSVLTGDYYGYTF. CDR3 DNA sequence: TGTGCCAGCAGCTTAGCCTGGTCGGTTTTGACAGGGGACTACTATGGCTACACCTTC.

The chain joins TRBV7-6 to TRBJ2-7; 8 nucleotides match TRBD1. The CDR3 loop spans 15 amino acids. CDR1 and CDR2 (germline): SGHVS, FNYEAQ. With 0 bases clipped from V and 5 bases from J, the junction kept 6 bases outside the gene matches. DNA of the CDR3: TGTGCCAGCAGCTTAGCAGCAGGGGGCGCGGACGAGCAGTACTTC. Amino acids: CASSLAAGGADEQYF.

This chain uses TRBV6-5 with TRBJ2-2, with 7 bases identical to TRBD1. There are 15 residues in the CDR3. The ends lost 6 bases at V and 0 bases at J; junction bases unmatched: 4. The germline V gene encodes CDR1 MNHEY and CDR2 SVGAGI. CDR3 nucleotide sequence: TGTGCCAGCAGGACCGGGACAGCGAACACCGGGGAGCTGTTTTTT. This codes for CASRTGTANTGELFF.

This chain uses TRBV2 with TRBJ1-1; no reliable D call. The V gene's germline CDR1 is SNHLY and CDR2 FYNNEI. This CDR3 comprises 14 residues. Between the trimmed V and J ends, which lost 7 bases and 4 bases, there was a span of 16 bases. CDR3 amino acids: CASMGRPESTEAFF. CDR3 nucleotides: TGTGCCAGCATGGGAAGGCCCGAGAGCACTGAAGCTTTCTTT. Based on the CDR3 plus reference TRBV2 and TRBJ1-1, the full variable domain is EPEVTQTPSHQVTQMGQEVILRCVPISNHLYFYWYRQILGQKVEFLVSFYNNEISEKSEIFDDQFSVERPDGSNFTLKIRSTKLEDSAMYFCASMGRPESTEAFFGQGTRLTVV.

V and J are TRBV5-6 and TRBJ2-7; TRBD2 matches at 9 bases. Germline CDR1 is SGHDT and CDR2 is YYEEEE. This CDR3 region has 14 residues. With 4 bases clipped from V and 2 bases from J, the junction kept 4 bases outside the gene matches. This CDR3 is CASSAAGGPYEQYF. In DNA, the CDR3 is TGTGCCAGCAGCGCAGCGGGAGGTCCCTACGAGCAGTACTTC.

The V call is TRBV7-6, the J call TRBJ2-1; 11 bases are shared with TRBD2. Germline loops: CDR1 SGHVS, CDR2 FNYEAQ. V lost 5 bases, J lost 4 bases, and 4 bases stayed unmatched. CDR3 length: 15 residues. Here the CDR3 reads CASSIVAGGYNEQFF. CDR3 nucleotide sequence: TGTGCCAGCAGCATAGTAGCGGGAGGGTACAATGAGCAGTTCTTC.

J is TRBJ2-1 and V is TRBV5-6; D perhaps matches TRBD1 (5 bases). From germline, CDR1 is SGHDT and CDR2 YYEEEE. This CDR3 has 14 residues. Trimming took 2 bases from V and 3 from J, leaving 9 bases between them. The CDR3 coding sequence is TGTGCCAGCAGCTTCAGACAGTTCTACAATGAGCAGTTCTTC. As protein: CASSFRQFYNEQFF.